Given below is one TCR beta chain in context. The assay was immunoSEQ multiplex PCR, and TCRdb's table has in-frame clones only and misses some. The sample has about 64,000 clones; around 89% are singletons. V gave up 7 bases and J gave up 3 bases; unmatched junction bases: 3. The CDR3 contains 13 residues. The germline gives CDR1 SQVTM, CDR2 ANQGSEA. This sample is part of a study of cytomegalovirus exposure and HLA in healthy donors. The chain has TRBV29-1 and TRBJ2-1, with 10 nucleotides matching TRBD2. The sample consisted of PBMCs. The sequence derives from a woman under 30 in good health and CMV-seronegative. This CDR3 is CSAGLADYNEQFF. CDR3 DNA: TGCAGCGCAGGACTAGCGGACTACAATGAGCAGTTCTTC.